This T cell receptor (beta chain) was identified during a study of cytomegalovirus exposure and HLA in healthy donors. Separation from the 666-subject first cohort characterized the roughly 120-subject validation cohort, to which the donors belonged. Findings and caveats of the study: Overall, approximately 180 TCR beta chains were annotated as cytomegalovirus-associated. According to reports, the classifier identified cytomegalovirus status with high specificity and sensitivity. Rare TCR sequences dominated, though some public TCRs recurred in many donors.

Measured with immunoSEQ multiplex PCR; TCRdb has only the in-frame clones, and not every one. The table records roughly 250,000 clones, approximately 87% of them present only once. CDR1 is WSHSY and CDR2 is SAAADI in the germline V gene. Trimming cost V 4 bases and J 1 base; bases outside gene matches: 4. This CDR3 comprises 14 residues. Concerning this clone: Antigen specificity is unknown.

The sequence was obtained from a man between 18 and 29 years old in good health and CMV-seronegative. The chain has TRBV10-2 and TRBJ2-7, with TRBD1 matching 7 bases. The source material was PBMCs. The CDR3 reads CASSVQGISYEQYF. In DNA, the CDR3 is TGCGCCAGCAGTGTACAGGGGATATCCTACGAGCAGTACTTC.